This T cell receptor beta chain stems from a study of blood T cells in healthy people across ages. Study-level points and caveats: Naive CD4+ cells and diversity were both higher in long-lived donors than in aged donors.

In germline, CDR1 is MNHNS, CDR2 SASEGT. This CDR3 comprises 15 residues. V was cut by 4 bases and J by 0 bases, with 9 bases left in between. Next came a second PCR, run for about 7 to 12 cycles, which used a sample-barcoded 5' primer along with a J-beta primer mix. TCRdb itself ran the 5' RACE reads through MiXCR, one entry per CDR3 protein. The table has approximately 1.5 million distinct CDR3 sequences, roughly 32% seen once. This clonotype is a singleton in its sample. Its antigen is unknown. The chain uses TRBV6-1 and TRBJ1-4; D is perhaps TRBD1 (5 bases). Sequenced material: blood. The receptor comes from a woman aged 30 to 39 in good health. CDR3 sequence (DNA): TGTGCCAGCAGTGGCCGGGGGGCAACTAATGAAAAACTGTTTTTT. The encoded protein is CASSGRGATNEKLFF.